Many counts were recorded for the clone carrying this T cell receptor (beta chain). TCRdb re-analysed the 5' RACE reads in MiXCR, keeping a single row per CDR3 protein. The table records about 47,000 distinct CDR3 sequences, approximately 12% of them present only once. The sample belongs to a study of spatial heterogeneity in lung cancer. The time point is: sample taken at primary tumor resection. The study sequenced unsorted whole RNA from tumor, nontumor lung or frozen PBMC. Sequenced material: PBMCs, taken at surgery. This clonotype was sampled from a female donor with early-stage non-small cell lung cancer.

This chain's CDR3 is CASRLGRAGEGYEQYF. In DNA form, the CDR3 reads TGTGCCAGCAGACTAGGGCGGGCAGGGGAAGGCTACGAGCAGTACTTC. This chain uses TRBV11-2 with TRBJ2-7; D might be TRBD1 (6 bases). The CDR3 is 16 residues long. The ends were cut back, 6 bases at V and 3 bases at J, with 21 bases in the middle. Looked up from germline, CDR1 is SGHAT and CDR2 is FQNNGV.